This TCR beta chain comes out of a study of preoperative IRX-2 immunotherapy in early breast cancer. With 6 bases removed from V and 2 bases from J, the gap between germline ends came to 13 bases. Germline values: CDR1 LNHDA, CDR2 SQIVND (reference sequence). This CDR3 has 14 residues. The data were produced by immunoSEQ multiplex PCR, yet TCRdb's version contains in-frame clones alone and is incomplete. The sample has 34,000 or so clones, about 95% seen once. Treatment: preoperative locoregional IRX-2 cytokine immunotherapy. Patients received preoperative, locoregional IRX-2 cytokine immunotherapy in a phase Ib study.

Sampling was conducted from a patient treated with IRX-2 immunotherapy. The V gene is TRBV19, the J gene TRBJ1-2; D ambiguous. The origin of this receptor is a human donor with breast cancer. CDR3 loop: CASSHDTTNYGYTF. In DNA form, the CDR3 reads TGTGCCAGTAGCCACGACACAACAAACTATGGCTACACCTTC.